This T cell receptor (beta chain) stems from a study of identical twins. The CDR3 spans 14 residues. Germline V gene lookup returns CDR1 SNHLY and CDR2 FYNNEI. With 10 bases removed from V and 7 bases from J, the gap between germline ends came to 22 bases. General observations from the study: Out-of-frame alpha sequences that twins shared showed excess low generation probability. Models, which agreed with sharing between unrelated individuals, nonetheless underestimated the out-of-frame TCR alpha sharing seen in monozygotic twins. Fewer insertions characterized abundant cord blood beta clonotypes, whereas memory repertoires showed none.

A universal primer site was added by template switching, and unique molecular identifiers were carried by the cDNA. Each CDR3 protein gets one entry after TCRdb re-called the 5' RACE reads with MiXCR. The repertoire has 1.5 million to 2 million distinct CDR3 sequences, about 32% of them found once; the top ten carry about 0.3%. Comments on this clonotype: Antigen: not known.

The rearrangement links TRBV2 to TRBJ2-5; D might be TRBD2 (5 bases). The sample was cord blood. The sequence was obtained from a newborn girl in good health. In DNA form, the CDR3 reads TGTGCCACCAAGGGAACCGTCTCCGGAGGGACCCAGTACTTC. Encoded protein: CATKGTVSGGTQYF.